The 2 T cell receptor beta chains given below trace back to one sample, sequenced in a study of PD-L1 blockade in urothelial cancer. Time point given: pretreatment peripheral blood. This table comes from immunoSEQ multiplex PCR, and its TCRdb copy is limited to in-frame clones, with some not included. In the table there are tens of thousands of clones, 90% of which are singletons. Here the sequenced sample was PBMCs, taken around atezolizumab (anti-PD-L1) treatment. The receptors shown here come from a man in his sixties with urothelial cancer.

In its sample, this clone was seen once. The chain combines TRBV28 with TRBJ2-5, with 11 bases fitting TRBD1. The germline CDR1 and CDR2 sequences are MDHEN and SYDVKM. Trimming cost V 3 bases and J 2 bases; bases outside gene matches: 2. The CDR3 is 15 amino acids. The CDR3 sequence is CASSLWDRGQETQYF. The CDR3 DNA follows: TGTGCCAGCAGTTTGTGGGACAGGGGGCAAGAGACCCAGTACTTC.

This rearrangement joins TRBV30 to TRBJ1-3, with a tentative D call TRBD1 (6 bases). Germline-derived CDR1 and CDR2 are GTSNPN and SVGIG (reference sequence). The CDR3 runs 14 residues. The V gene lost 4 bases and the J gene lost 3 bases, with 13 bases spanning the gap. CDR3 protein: CAWMTGTRGNTIYF. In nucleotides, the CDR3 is TGTGCCTGGATGACCGGGACACGTGGAAACACCATATATTTT.